This T cell receptor beta chain was observed in a study of cytomegalovirus exposure and HLA in healthy donors. Whole-study results and caveats: In an earlier analysis, in approximately 570 donors, most V segments appeared productive either ~90% or ~30% of the time. Most CMV-associated TCR beta chains appeared HLA-restricted in a later analysis. Using the classifier, cytomegalovirus status was reportedly diagnosed with high specificity and sensitivity.

Per germline, CDR1 MNHEY and CDR2 SMNVEV (reference sequence). CDR3 length: 16 amino acids. Deletions cut 0 bases from V and 2 bases from J, with 14 bases between. PCR employed 60 Vbeta and 13 Jbeta primers. Profiled with immunoSEQ multiplex PCR; TCRdb holds only in-frame clones, not every one. The top ten hold about 0.77% of the sample, which has about 170,000 clones, approximately 81% seen once. This clone was observed a handful of times. Its antigen is not identified. This TCR was sampled from a woman aged 18-35 years in good health and CMV-seronegative. Sequencing input: PBMCs. The V and J genes are TRBV27 and TRBJ2-7; tentatively, D is TRBD1 (6 bases). As DNA, the CDR3 is TGTGCCAGCAGTTTATCACGGGACACGACGACCTACGAGCAGTACTTC. Translated: CASSLSRDTTTYEQYF.